Described below is a single TCR beta chain sequence and its context. Antigen: not known. These data are taken from a study of cytomegalovirus exposure and HLA in healthy donors. Study-level points and caveats: Some V segments could not be told apart, so they were left out, TRBV6-2 and TRBV6-3 among them. TCR beta sequences reportedly predicted the HLA-A and HLA-B alleles of most subjects accurately. At a 0.05 false discovery rate, a later analysis found 16,951 TCR beta sequences to be associated with HLA alleles.

Amplification used 60 Vbeta primers and 13 Jbeta primers. Methods used by the authors: Approximately 11 million of 80 million to 85 million unique TCR beta chains were shared, per a later count. This table comes from immunoSEQ multiplex PCR, and its TCRdb copy is limited to in-frame clones, with some not included. V and J calls and clone size follow that table, whereas D and trimming were derived from the DNA. Of 140,000 to 150,000 clones detected, almost 85% appear once; the ten largest clones hold 9.7%. V lost 6 bases and J lost 9; bases outside the gene matches: 14. Germline V gene data show CDR1 as MNHEY and CDR2 as SVGAGI. This CDR3 is built from 15 residues.

This clonotype was obtained from an older woman in good health and CMV-seropositive. The rearrangement links TRBV6-5 to TRBJ2-7, with 10 bases matching TRBD2. Sequenced material: PBMCs. The CDR3 region is CASRTWTSGDGRQYF. DNA for the CDR3: TGTGCCAGCAGAACGTGGACTAGCGGAGACGGGAGGCAGTACTTC.